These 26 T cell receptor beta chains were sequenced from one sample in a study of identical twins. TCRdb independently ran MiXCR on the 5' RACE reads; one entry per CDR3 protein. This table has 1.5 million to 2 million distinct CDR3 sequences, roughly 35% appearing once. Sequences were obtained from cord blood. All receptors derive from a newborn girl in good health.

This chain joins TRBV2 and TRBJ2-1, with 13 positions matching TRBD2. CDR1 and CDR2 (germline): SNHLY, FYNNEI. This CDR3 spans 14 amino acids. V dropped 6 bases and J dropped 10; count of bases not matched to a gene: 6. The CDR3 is CASRLAGGAYEQFF. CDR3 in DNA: TGTGCCAGCAGACTAGCGGGGGGGGCATACGAGCAGTTCTTC.

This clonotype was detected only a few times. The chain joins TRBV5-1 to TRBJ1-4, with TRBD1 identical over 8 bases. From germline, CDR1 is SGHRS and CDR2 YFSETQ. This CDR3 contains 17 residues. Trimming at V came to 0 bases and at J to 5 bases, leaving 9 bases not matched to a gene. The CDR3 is CASSLALQGAQNEKLFF. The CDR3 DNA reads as TGCGCCAGCAGCTTGGCCCTCCAGGGGGCCCAGAATGAAAAACTGTTTTTT.

CDR3 sequence (DNA): TGTGCCAGCAGTTACGGGGGGGGAGGTTCACCCCTCCACTTT. Amino acids: CASSYGGGGSPLHF. This sequence joins TRBV27 and TRBJ1-6, with D perhaps matching TRBD1 (5 bases). The CDR3 has 14 amino acids. The V end lost 4 bases, the J end lost 9 bases, and 13 bases lay between the germline ends. Germline V gene data show CDR1 as MNHEY and CDR2 as SMNVEV (reference sequence).

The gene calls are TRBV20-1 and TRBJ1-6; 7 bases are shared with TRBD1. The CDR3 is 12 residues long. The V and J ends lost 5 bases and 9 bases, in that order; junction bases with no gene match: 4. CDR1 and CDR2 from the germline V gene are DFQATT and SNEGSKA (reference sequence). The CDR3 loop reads CSAYRGSSPLHF. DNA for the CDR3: TGCAGTGCTTACAGGGGTTCTTCACCCCTCCACTTT.

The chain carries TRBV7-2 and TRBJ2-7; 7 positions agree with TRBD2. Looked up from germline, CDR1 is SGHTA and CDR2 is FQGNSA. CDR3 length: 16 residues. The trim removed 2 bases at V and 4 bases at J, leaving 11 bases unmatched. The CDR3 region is CASSLYWSGGGYEQYF. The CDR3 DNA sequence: TGTGCCAGCAGCTTATACTGGTCCGGCGGGGGATACGAGCAGTACTTC.

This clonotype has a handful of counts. The CDR3 DNA reads TGTGCCACCAGAGGACCCCCGAGCTCCTACAATGAGCAGTTCTTC. Encoded protein: CATRGPPSSYNEQFF. This chain connects TRBV24-1 to TRBJ2-1; unclear D gene. Germline-derived CDR1 and CDR2 are KGHDR and SFDVKD. With 7 bases removed from V and 0 bases from J, the gap between germline ends came to 12 bases. This CDR3 contains 15 residues.

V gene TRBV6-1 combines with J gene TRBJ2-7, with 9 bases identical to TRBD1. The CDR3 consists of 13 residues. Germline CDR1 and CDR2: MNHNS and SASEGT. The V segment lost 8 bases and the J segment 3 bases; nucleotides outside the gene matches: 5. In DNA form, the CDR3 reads TGTGCCAGCCAGTGGGACAGGGACTACGAGCAGTACTTC. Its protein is CASQWDRDYEQYF.

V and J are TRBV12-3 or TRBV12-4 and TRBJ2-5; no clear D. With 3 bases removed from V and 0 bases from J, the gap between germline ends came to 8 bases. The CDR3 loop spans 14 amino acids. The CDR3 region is CASSLGSYQETQYF. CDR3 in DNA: TGTGCCAGCAGTTTGGGATCGTACCAAGAGACCCAGTACTTC.

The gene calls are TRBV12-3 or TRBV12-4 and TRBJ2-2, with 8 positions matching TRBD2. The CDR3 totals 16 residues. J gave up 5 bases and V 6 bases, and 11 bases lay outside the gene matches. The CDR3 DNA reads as TGTGCCAGCAGAAAGGCTAGCGGGTTGATGACCGGGGAGCTGTTTTTT. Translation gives CASRKASGLMTGELFF.

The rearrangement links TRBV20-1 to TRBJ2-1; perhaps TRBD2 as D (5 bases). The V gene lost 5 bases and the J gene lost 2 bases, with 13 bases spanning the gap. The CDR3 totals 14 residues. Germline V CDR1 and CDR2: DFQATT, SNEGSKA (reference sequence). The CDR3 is CSAWERETYNEQFF. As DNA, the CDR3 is TGCAGTGCTTGGGAGAGGGAAACCTACAATGAGCAGTTCTTC.

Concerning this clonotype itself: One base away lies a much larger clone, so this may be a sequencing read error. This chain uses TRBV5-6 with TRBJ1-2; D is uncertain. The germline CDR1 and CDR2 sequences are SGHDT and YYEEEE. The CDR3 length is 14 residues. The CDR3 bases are TGTGCCAGCAGCTTGGAAGGGAGAGACTATGGCTGCACCTTC. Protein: CASSLEGRDYGCTF.

CDR3 protein: CSASRSPPETQYF. CDR3 DNA sequence: TGCAGTGCATCCCGAAGCCCGCCAGAGACCCAGTACTTC. The V call is TRBV20-1, the J call TRBJ2-5; D remains unclear. The germline V and J ends were trimmed by 6 bases and 4 bases, with 15 bases remaining between them. CDR3 length: 13 residues. CDR1 and CDR2 from the germline V gene are DFQATT and SNEGSKA (reference sequence).

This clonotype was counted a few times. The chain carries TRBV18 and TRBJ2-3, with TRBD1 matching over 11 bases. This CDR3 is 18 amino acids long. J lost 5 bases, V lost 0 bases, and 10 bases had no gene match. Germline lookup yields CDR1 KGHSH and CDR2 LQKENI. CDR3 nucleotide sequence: TGTGCCAGCTCACCACCCCCAGGGACAGGGGGATCTCAAGATACGCAGTATTTT. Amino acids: CASSPPPGTGGSQDTQYF. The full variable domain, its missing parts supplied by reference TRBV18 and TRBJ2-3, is NAGVMQNPRHLVRRRGQEARLRCSPMKGHSHVYWYRQLPEEGLKFMVYLQKENIIDESGMPKERFSAEFPKEGPSILRIQQVVRGDSAAYFCASSPPPGTGGSQDTQYFGPGTRLTVL.

The CDR3 region is CASRRYPRYEQYF. The CDR3 coding sequence is TGTGCCAGCCGCAGGTACCCCCGCTACGAGCAGTACTTC. The chain carries TRBV6-2 or TRBV6-3 and TRBJ2-7; D is uncertain. The CDR3 sequence is 13 residues long. Germline assignment: CDR1 MNHEY and CDR2 SVGEGT. V lost 8 bases and J 3 bases, leaving 14 bases between the germline ends.

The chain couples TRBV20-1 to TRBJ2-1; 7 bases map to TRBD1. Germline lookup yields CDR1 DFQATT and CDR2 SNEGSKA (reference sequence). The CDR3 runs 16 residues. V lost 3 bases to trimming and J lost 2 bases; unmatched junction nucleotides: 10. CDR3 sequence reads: CSASGSTGAAYNEQFF. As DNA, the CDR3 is TGCAGTGCTAGTGGCTCAACAGGGGCAGCCTACAATGAGCAGTTCTTC.

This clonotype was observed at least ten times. The CDR3 DNA reads TGTGCCAGCACCATATTCTTACAACCCCTACGAGAGCAGTACTTC. It codes for CASTIFLQPLREQYF. The gene calls are TRBV12-3 or TRBV12-4 and TRBJ2-5; D is uncertain. Trimming removed 7 bases from V and 11 bases from J, with 26 bases in between. There are 15 residues in the CDR3.

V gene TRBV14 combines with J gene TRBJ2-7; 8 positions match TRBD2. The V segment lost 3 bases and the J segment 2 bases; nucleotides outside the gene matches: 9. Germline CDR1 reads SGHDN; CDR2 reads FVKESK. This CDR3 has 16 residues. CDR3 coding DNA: TGTGCCAGCAGCCATGGAGGGACTAGGCAGCCCTACGAGCAGTACTTC. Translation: CASSHGGTRQPYEQYF.

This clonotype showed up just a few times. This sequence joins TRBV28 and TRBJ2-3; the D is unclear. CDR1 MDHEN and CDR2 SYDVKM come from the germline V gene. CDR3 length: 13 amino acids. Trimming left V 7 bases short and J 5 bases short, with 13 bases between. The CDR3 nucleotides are TGTGCCAGCACCCCGATAGGTGGAGATACGCAGTATTTT. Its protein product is CASTPIGGDTQYF. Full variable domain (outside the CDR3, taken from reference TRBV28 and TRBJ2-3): DVKVTQSSRYLVKRTGEKVFLECVQDMDHENMFWYRQDPGLGLRLIYFSYDVKMKEKGDIPEGYSVSREKKERFSLILESASTNQTSMYLCASTPIGGDTQYFGPGTRLTVL.

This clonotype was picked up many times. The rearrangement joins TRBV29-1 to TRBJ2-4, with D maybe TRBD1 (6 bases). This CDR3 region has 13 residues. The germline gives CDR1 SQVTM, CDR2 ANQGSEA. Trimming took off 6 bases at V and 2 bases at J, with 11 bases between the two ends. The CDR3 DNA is TGCAGCGTGCTCGACAGGACCAAAAACATTCAGTACTTC. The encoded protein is CSVLDRTKNIQYF.

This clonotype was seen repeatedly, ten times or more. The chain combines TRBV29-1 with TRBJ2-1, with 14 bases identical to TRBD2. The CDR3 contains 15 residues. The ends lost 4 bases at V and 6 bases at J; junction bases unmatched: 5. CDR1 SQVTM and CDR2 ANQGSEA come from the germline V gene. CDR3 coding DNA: TGCAGCGTTGGGGGACTAGCGGGAGTAGCCAATGAGCAGTTCTTC. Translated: CSVGGLAGVANEQFF.

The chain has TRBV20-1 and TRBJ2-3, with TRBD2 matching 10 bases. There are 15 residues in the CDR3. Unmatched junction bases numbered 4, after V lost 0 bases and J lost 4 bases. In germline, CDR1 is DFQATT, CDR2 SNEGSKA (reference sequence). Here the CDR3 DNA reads TGCAGTGCTAGAGATTCCCTAGCGGGAGCAGATACGCAGTATTTT. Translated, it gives CSARDSLAGADTQYF.

For the CDR3, the DNA is TGTGCCAGCAGCGTGGCCCCCGGCGGGTGGGGGGAGCTGTTTTTT. Translating gives CASSVAPGGWGELFF. The chain links TRBV9 to TRBJ2-2, with a weak D call TRBD2 (5 bases). In germline, CDR1 is SGDLS, CDR2 YYNGEE. Trimming cost V 2 bases and J 8 bases, with 16 bases left between them. The CDR3 consists of 15 residues.

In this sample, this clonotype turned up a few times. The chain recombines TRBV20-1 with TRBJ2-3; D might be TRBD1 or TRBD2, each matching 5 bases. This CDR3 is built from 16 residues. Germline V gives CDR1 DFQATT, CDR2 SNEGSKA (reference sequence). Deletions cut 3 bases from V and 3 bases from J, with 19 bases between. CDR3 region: CSARGRAWTLTDTQYF. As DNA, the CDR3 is TGCAGTGCTAGGGGGCGGGCCTGGACACTTACAGATACGCAGTATTTT.

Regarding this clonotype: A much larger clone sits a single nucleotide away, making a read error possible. CDR3: CSVAGSNEQFF. CDR3 coding DNA: TGCAGCGTAGCAGGATCCAATGAGCAGTTCTTC. The rearrangement links TRBV29-1 to TRBJ2-1, with D uncertain. The CDR3 is made up of 11 amino acids. The V and J ends lost 6 bases and 6 bases respectively, with 9 bases between them. Germline V lookup: CDR1 SQVTM, CDR2 ANQGSEA.

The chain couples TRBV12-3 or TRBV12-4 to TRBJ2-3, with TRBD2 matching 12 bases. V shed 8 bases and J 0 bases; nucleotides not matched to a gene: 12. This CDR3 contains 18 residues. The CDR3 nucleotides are TGTGCCAGCGGTTCACTAGCGGGGGGCGGATCTAGCACAGATACGCAGTATTTT. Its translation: CASGSLAGGGSSTDTQYF.

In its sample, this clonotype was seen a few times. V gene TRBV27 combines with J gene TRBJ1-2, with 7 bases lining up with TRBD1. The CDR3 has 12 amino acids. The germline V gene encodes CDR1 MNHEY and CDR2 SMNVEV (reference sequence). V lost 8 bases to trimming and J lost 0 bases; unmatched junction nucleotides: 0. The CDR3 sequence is CASQGANYGYTF. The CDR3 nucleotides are TGTGCCAGCCAGGGGGCTAACTATGGCTACACCTTC.